Below, one T cell receptor beta chain is given with its context. These data originate in a study of cytomegalovirus exposure and HLA in healthy donors. Trimming removed 7 bases at V and 4 bases at J, with 16 bases between. The CDR3 totals 14 residues. The PCR made use of 60 Vbeta and 13 Jbeta primers. TCRdb's copy holds only in-frame clones and misses some; the assay was immunoSEQ multiplex PCR. The sample includes roughly 160,000 clones, roughly 80% of them seen just once. The sequence came from a male donor in good health and CMV-seronegative. Sequencing was carried out using PBMCs. This rearrangement joins TRBV23-1 to TRBJ1-1; TRBD1 is a possible D gene (5 bases). TRBV23-1 is treated as an ORF (open reading frame) with a function not yet certain. The CDR3 nucleotides read TGCGCCAGCACCTCACTCGGGGGGAGCACTGAAGCTTTCTTT. Translating gives CASTSLGGSTEAFF.